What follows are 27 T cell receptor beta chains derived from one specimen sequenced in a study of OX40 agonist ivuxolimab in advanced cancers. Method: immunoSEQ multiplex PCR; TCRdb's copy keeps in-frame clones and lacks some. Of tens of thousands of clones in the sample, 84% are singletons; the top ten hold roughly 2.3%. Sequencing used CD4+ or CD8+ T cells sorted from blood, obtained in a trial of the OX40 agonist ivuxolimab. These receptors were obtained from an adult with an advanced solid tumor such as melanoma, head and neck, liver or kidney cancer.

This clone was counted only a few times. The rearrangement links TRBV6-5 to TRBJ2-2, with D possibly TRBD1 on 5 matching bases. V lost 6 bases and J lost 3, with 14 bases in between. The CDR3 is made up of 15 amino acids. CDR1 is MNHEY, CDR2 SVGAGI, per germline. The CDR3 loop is CASRPGLGDTGELFF. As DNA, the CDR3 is TGTGCCAGCAGACCGGGTTTAGGGGACACCGGGGAGCTGTTTTTT.

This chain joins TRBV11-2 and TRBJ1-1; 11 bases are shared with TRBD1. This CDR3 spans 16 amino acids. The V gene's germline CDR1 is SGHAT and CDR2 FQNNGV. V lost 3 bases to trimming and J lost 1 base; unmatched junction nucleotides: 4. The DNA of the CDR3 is TGTGCCAGCAGCTTTCGGACAGGGGGCGGGAACACTGAAGCTTTCTTT. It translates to CASSFRTGGGNTEAFF.

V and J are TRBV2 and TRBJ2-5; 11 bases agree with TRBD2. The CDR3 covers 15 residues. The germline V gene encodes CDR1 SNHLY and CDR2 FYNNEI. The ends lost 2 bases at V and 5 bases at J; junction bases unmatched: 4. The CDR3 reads CASSERLAGRETQYF. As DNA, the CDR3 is TGTGCCAGCAGTGAAAGACTAGCGGGAAGGGAGACCCAGTACTTC.

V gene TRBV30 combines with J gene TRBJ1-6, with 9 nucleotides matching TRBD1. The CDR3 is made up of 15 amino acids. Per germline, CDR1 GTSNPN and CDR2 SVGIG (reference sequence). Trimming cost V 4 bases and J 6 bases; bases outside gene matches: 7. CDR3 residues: CAWTPRTGANSPLHF. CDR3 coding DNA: TGTGCCTGGACCCCGAGGACAGGGGCTAATTCACCCCTCCACTTT.

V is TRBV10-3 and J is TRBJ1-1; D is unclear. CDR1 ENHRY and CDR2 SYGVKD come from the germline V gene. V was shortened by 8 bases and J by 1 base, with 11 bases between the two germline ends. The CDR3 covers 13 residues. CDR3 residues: CAIAGRGNTEAFF. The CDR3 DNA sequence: TGTGCCATCGCCGGACGGGGGAACACTGAAGCTTTCTTT.

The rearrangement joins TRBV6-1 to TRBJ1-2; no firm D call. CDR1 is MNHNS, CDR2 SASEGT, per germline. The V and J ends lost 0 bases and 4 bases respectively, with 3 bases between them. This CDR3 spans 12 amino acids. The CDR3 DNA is TGTGCCAGCAGTGAAGCGGGCTATGGCTACACCTTC. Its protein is CASSEAGYGYTF.

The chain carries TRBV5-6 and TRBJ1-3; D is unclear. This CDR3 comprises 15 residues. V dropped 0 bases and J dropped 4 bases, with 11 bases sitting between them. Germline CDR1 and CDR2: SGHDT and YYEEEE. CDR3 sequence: CASSLGRRAGNTIYF. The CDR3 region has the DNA TGTGCCAGCAGCTTGGGAAGAAGGGCCGGAAACACCATATATTTT.

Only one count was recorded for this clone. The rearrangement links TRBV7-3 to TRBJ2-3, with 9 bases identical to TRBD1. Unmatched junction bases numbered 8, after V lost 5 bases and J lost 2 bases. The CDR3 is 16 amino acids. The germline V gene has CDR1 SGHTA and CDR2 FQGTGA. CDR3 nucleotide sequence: TGTGCCAGCAGCGGGCCCGGGACAGGGAACACAGATACGCAGTATTTT. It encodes CASSGPGTGNTDTQYF.

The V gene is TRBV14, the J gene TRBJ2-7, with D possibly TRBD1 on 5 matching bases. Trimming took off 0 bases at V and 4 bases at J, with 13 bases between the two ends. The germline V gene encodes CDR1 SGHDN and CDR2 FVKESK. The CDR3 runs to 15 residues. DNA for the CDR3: TGTGCCAGCAGCCAAGATGGATTGGCAGGGTACGAGCAGTACTTC. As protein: CASSQDGLAGYEQYF.

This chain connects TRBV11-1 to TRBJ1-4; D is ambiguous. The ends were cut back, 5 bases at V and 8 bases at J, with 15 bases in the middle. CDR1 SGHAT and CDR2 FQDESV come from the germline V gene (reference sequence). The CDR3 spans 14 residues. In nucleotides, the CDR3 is TGTGCCAGCAGCCACACTGGACCCGACGAAAAACTGTTTTTT. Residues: CASSHTGPDEKLFF.

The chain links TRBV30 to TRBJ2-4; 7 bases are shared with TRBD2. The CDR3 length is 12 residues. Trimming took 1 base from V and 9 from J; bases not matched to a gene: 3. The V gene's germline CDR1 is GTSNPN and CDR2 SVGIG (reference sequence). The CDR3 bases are TGTGCCTGGAGTGCCCCGGGGGGCATTCAGTACTTC. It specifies CAWSAPGGIQYF.

CDR3 residues: CASSQEMGGYNSPLHF. For the CDR3, the DNA is TGCGCCAGCAGCCAAGAGATGGGGGGGTATAATTCACCCCTCCACTTT. This chain links TRBV4-3 with TRBJ1-6; maybe TRBD1 (5 bases). This CDR3 comprises 16 residues. Looked up from germline, CDR1 is LGHNA and CDR2 is YSLEER. Trimming cost V 0 bases and J 4 bases, with 10 bases left between them.

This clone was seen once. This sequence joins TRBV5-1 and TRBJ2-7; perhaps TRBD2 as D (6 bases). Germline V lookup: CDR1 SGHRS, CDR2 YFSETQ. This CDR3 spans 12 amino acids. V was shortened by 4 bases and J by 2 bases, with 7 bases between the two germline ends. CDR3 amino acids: CASSAGPYEQYF. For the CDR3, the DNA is TGCGCCAGCAGCGCGGGACCCTACGAGCAGTACTTC.

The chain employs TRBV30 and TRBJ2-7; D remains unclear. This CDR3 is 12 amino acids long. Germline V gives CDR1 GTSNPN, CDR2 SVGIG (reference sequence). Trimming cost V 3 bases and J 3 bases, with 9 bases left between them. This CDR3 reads CAWRGWSYEQYF. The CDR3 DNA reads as TGTGCCTGGAGGGGATGGAGCTACGAGCAGTACTTC.

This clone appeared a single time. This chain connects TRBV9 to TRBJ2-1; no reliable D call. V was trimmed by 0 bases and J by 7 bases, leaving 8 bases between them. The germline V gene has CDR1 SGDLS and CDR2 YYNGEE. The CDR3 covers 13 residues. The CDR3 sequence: CASSVALGNEQFF. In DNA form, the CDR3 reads TGTGCCAGCAGCGTAGCCCTAGGTAATGAGCAGTTCTTC.

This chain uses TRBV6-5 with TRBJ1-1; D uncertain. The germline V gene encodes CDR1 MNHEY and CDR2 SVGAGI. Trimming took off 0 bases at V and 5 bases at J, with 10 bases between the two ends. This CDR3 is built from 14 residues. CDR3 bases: TGTGCCAGCAGTTACTCAGGGTGGGAAACTGAAGCTTTCTTT. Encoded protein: CASSYSGWETEAFF.

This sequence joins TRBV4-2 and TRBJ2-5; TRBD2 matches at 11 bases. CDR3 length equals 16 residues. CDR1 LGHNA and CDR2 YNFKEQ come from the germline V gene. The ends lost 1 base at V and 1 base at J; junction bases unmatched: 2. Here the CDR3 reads CASSQVGTSGQETQYF. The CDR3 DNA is TGTGCCAGCAGCCAAGTTGGGACTAGCGGCCAAGAGACCCAGTACTTC.

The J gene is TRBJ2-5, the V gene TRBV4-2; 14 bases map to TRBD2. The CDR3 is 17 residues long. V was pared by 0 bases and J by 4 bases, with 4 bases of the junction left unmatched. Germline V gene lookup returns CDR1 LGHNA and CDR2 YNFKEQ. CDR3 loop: CASSQDPGTSGRETQYF. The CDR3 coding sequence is TGTGCCAGCAGCCAAGATCCCGGGACTAGCGGGAGAGAGACCCAGTACTTC.

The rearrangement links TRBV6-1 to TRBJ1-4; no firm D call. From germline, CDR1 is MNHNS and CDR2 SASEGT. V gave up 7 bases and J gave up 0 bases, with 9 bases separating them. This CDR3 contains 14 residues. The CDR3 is CASNSYATNEKLFF. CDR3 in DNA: TGTGCCAGCAACAGCTATGCAACTAATGAAAAACTGTTTTTT.

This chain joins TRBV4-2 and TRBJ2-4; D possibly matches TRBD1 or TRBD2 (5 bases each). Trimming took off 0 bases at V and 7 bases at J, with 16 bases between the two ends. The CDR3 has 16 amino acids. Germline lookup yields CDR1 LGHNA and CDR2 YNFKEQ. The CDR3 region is CASSQDIRGLGNIQYF. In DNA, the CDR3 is TGTGCCAGCAGCCAAGATATCCGGGGCTTGGGTAACATTCAGTACTTC.

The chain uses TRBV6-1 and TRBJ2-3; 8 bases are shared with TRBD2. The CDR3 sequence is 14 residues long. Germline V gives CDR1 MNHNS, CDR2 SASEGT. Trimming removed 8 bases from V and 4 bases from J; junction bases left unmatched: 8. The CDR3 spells CASGTGGPADTQYF. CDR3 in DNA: TGTGCCAGCGGAACGGGAGGGCCCGCAGATACGCAGTATTTT.

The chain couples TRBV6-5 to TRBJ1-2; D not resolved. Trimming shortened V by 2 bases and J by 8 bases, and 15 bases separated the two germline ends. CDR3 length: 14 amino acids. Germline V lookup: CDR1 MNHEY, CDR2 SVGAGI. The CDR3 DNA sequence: TGTGCCAGCAGTTACGATAGGCGGGCCCGGGGCTACACCTTC. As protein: CASSYDRRARGYTF.

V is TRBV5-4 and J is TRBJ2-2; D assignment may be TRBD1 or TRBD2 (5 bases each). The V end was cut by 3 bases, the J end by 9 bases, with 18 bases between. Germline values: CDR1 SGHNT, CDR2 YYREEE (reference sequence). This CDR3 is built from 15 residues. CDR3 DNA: TGTGCCAGCAGCTCAGCGGTCCAAGGGGTTCGGGAGCTGTTTTTT. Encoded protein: CASSSAVQGVRELFF.

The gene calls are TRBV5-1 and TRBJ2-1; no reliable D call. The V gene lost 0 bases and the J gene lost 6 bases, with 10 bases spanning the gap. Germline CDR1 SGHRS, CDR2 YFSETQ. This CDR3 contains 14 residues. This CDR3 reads CASSLGLALNEQFF. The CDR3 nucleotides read TGCGCCAGCAGCTTGGGATTGGCCCTCAATGAGCAGTTCTTC. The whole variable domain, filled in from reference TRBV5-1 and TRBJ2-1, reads KAGVTQTPRYLIKTRGQQVTLSCSPISGHRSVSWYQQTPGQGLQFLFEYFSETQRNKGNFPGRFSGRQFSNSRSEMNVSTLELGDSALYLCASSLGLALNEQFFGPGTRLTVL.

CDR3 coding DNA: TGTGCCAGCAGCTTAGTATTACCCACGATGGGCTATGGCTACACCTTC. This translates into CASSLVLPTMGYGYTF. The genes are TRBV11-2 and TRBJ1-2; D ambiguous. The germline V gene encodes CDR1 SGHAT and CDR2 FQNNGV. V gave up 1 base and J gave up 4 bases, with 16 bases separating them. This CDR3 spans 16 amino acids.

The CDR3: CAWSTRGGNQPQHF. The CDR3 nucleotides are TGTGCCTGGAGTACCCGGGGGGGGAATCAGCCCCAGCATTTT. The rearrangement uses TRBV30 and TRBJ1-5; weak D call: TRBD1 (5 bases). Germline V gene lookup returns CDR1 GTSNPN and CDR2 SVGIG (reference sequence). The CDR3 consists of 14 residues. The germline V and J ends were trimmed by 2 bases and 4 bases, with 12 bases remaining between them.

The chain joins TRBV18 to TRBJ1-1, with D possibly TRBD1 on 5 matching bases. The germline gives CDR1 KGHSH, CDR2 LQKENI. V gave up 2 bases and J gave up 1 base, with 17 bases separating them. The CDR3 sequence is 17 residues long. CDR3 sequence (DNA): TGTGCCAGCTCACCAATTGGTGTAGGGGAAGCGAACACTGAAGCTTTCTTT. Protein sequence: CASSPIGVGEANTEAFF.